A selection of T cell receptor beta chains follows, all from one sample in a study of patients and donors after allogeneic stem cell transplantation. One entry per CDR3 protein, called by TCRdb with MiXCR from the RT-PCR reads. The table includes about 200,000 distinct CDR3 sequences, 35% to 45% detected once. Sequenced: blood, either unsorted or a sorted T cell fraction (not recorded which). The source is a human donor who was either an allogeneic HSCT recipient or a stem cell or donor lymphocyte infusion donor (not recorded which). It is not recorded whose cells these are; they may come from a transplant donor. Each CDR3 is given with its conserved first and last residue. D genes are given only for firm matches.

TRBJ1-4	-	TRBV5-6	CASSFWRLGRGEKLFF
TRBJ2-2	-	TRBV12-3/TRBV12-4	CASSLSANTGELFF
TRBJ1-6	TRBD1	TRBV12-3/TRBV12-4	CASSMDRVSSPLHF
TRBJ2-4	-	TRBV7-9	CASSQPGPIAKNIQYF
TRBJ1-2	-	TRBV15	CATSPRPYYGYTF
TRBJ2-5	-	TRBV18	CASSPQKETQYF
TRBJ2-1	-	TRBV10-3	CAITPGASSYNEQFF
TRBJ1-2	-	TRBV29-1	CSVTGTLQLYGYTF
TRBJ2-7	-	TRBV29-1	CSARGQAGSYEQYF
TRBJ1-1	TRBD1	TRBV27	CASRQGRFFF
TRBJ1-1	-	TRBV4-3	CASSQDFRLNTEAFF
TRBJ2-5	-	TRBV5-1	CASSLIAGQETQYF
TRBJ2-5	-	TRBV14	CASSQDLLYQETQYF
TRBJ2-1	TRBD2	TRBV10-3	CAITVAGEFEQFF
TRBJ1-1	TRBD1	TRBV12-3/TRBV12-4	CASRGQIENTEAFF
TRBJ1-2	TRBD1	TRBV2	CASSGTGGPWGYTF
TRBJ1-5	TRBD1	TRBV30	CAWGQGEKQPQHF
TRBJ2-1	-	TRBV10-3	CAISGPRRGNEQFF
TRBJ2-7	TRBD2	TRBV10-3	CAISTVAGRSYEQYF
TRBJ2-2	TRBD1	TRBV7-8	CASSFIVGQGITGELFF
TRBJ2-3	-	TRBV7-3	CASSSFGEMSDTQYF
TRBJ2-2	-	TRBV20-1	CSAILTRGRGTGELFF
TRBJ2-7	TRBD2	TRBV29-1	CSVDGPGGTYEQYF
TRBJ1-5	-	TRBV7-8	CASSLVPALSNQPQHF
TRBJ1-2	-	TRBV6-6	CASSYSEIYGYTF
TRBJ1-1	-	TRBV29-1	CSGMRQENTEAFF
TRBJ1-4	-	TRBV20-1	CSASLAGAEKLFF
TRBJ2-3	TRBD1	TRBV24-1	CATSLRGDTQYF
TRBJ1-2	-	TRBV3-1	CASSQENGVRGYTF
TRBJ2-7	TRBD2	TRBV19	CASSTTGLADEQYF
TRBJ1-6	TRBD1	TRBV7-9	CASSLVGQAGSPLHF
TRBJ1-2	TRBD1	TRBV20-1	CSARQGWASGYTF
TRBJ2-1	-	TRBV19	CASSPTSRGPMDEQFF
TRBJ1-2	-	TRBV3-1	CASSQVVSPNYGYTF
TRBJ1-2	-	TRBV7-2	CASSARRDGSYGYTF
TRBJ1-2	-	TRBV5-1	CASRRGAGLNYGYTF